One and the same sample provided the 25 T cell receptor beta chains below, sequenced in a study of blood T cell repertoires in COVID-19. Method: immunoSEQ multiplex PCR; TCRdb's copy keeps in-frame clones and lacks some. The table shows 170,000 or so clones, with about four fifths occurring only once. Material: peripheral blood. The origin of the receptors is a man between 65 and 85 years old with active or convalescent COVID-19.

This clone has a single count. The genes are TRBV5-1 and TRBJ2-2; 7 nucleotides align to TRBD1. The CDR3 sequence is 16 residues long. J lost 1 base, V lost 3 bases, and 6 bases had no gene match. From germline, CDR1 is SGHRS and CDR2 YFSETQ. CDR3 DNA: TGCGCCAGCAGCTGGACAGGCGAGAGGAACACCGGGGAGCTGTTTTTT. Protein: CASSWTGERNTGELFF. The variable domain in full, with the rest retrieved from reference TRBV5-1 and TRBJ2-2, is KAGVTQTPRYLIKTRGQQVTLSCSPISGHRSVSWYQQTPGQGLQFLFEYFSETQRNKGNFPGRFSGRQFSNSRSEMNVSTLELGDSALYLCASSWTGERNTGELFFGEGSRLTVL.

The chain combines TRBV9 with TRBJ2-3; weak D call: TRBD2 (5 bases). Germline CDR1 is SGDLS and CDR2 is YYNGEE. Trimming pared 2 bases from V and 3 bases from J, leaving 13 bases between. The CDR3 length is 15 residues. CDR3 sequence reads: CASSVLAGPTDTQYF. The CDR3 DNA reads TGTGCCAGCAGCGTTCTAGCAGGTCCTACAGATACGCAGTATTTT. The full variable domain, rest sourced from reference TRBV9 and TRBJ2-3, is DSGVTQTPKHLITATGQRVTLRCSPRSGDLSVYWYQQSLDQGLQFLIQYYNGEERAKGNILERFSAQQFPDLHSELNLSSLELGDSALYFCASSVLAGPTDTQYFGPGTRLTVL.

V is TRBV5-4 and J is TRBJ1-1; D call uncertain. The CDR3 is 14 amino acids. Per germline, CDR1 SGHNT and CDR2 YYREEE (reference sequence). V was trimmed by 2 bases and J by 0 bases, leaving 8 bases between them. The CDR3 loop is CASSFAVMNTEAFF. CDR3 sequence (DNA): TGTGCCAGCAGCTTTGCGGTGATGAACACTGAAGCTTTCTTT.

This sequence joins TRBV4-2 and TRBJ1-3; 9 bases are a match to TRBD1. Looked up from germline, CDR1 is LGHNA and CDR2 is YNFKEQ. Germline trimming cut 4 bases from V and 3 bases from J; bases unmatched to any gene: 7. The CDR3 runs 16 residues. The CDR3 nucleotides are TGTGCCAGCAGCCTAACAGGGGGCGGAGGTGGAAACACCATATATTTT. It yields the protein CASSLTGGGGGNTIYF.

The CDR3 sequence: CASSFPGLRGTEAFF. The CDR3 region has the DNA TGTGCCAGCTCATTCCCGGGACTTAGAGGGACTGAAGCTTTCTTT. The J gene is TRBJ1-1, the V gene TRBV18; a possible D gene is TRBD1 (5 bases). With 5 bases removed from V and 5 bases from J, the gap between germline ends came to 18 bases. Germline V gene data show CDR1 as KGHSH and CDR2 as LQKENI. The CDR3 has 15 amino acids.

A few counts support this clone. Germline and junction disagree at one end, which may indicate a read error. The chain recombines TRBV11-1 with TRBJ1-6; D perhaps matches TRBD1 (5 bases). The CDR3 loop spans 14 amino acids. Germline V gene data show CDR1 as SGHAT and CDR2 as FQDESV (reference sequence). The CDR3 reads CARSLEDRYSPLHF. CDR3 in DNA: TGTGCCAGAAGCTTAGAAGACAGATATTCACCCCTCCACTTT.

This clone has ten or more counts. The rearrangement links TRBV27 to TRBJ2-7, with D possibly being TRBD1 (5 bases). CDR3 length: 13 amino acids. Trimming cost V 6 bases and J 5 bases, with 14 bases left between them. CDR1 MNHEY and CDR2 SMNVEV come from the germline V gene (reference sequence). The CDR3 DNA is TGTGCCAGCAGATTCCAGGGTCTGGACGAGCAGTACTTC. It translates to CASRFQGLDEQYF.

The chain's CDR3 is CASSPPVGQGSGMNTEAFF. DNA of the CDR3: TGTGCCAGCTCACCACCCGTGGGACAGGGATCGGGGATGAACACTGAAGCTTTCTTT. The chain links TRBV18 to TRBJ1-1, with TRBD1 matching 9 bases. J was trimmed by 0 bases and V by 0 bases; bases with no gene match: 11. Germline V gene data show CDR1 as KGHSH and CDR2 as LQKENI. This CDR3 spans 19 amino acids.

J is TRBJ1-5 and V is TRBV24-1; D unresolved. CDR3 size: 15 residues. CDR1 is KGHDR, CDR2 SFDVKD, per germline. Trimming took off 0 bases at V and 6 bases at J, with 11 bases between the two ends. The CDR3 spells CATSDLGQSGQPQHF. DNA for the CDR3: TGTGCCACCAGTGATTTGGGTCAGTCTGGTCAGCCCCAGCATTTT.

The CDR3 DNA reads as TGTGCCAGCAGCTTAGCGCGGGAGGCTGGCTACACCTTC. It specifies CASSLAREAGYTF. The chain couples TRBV7-9 to TRBJ1-2; D not certain. Trimming shortened V by 0 bases and J by 7 bases, and 9 bases separated the two germline ends. Germline CDR1 and CDR2: SEHNR and FQNEAQ (reference sequence). The CDR3 loop spans 13 amino acids.

The chain couples TRBV6-5 to TRBJ1-4; no clear D. Trimming took 0 bases from V and 8 from J, leaving 7 bases between them. From germline, CDR1 is MNHEY and CDR2 SVGAGI. The length of the CDR3 is 13 residues. CDR3 coding DNA: TGTGCCAGCAGTTACTCGAGAGCGGAAAAACTGTTTTTT. This gives the protein CASSYSRAEKLFF.

The V call is TRBV5-6, the J call TRBJ1-1; D not certain. The CDR3 covers 14 residues. Trimming removed 4 bases at V and 4 bases at J, with 14 bases between. Germline values: CDR1 SGHDT, CDR2 YYEEEE. CDR3 in amino acids: CASSRPTSRTEAFF. Here the CDR3 DNA reads TGTGCCAGCAGCCGTCCGACAAGTCGCACTGAAGCTTTCTTT.

The rearrangement joins TRBV5-1 to TRBJ1-1; D is possibly TRBD1 (6 bases). This CDR3 region has 13 residues. Germline V gene sequence: CDR1 SGHRS, CDR2 YFSETQ. Trimming pared 4 bases from V and 4 bases from J, leaving 11 bases between. The CDR3 nucleotides are TGCGCCAGCAGCCCAACAGGGTTCACTGAAGCTTTCTTT. Amino acids: CASSPTGFTEAFF.

The gene calls are TRBV10-2 and TRBJ1-1; 11 bases match TRBD1. V lost 11 bases, J lost 2 bases, and 13 bases stayed unmatched. Germline assignment: CDR1 WSHSY and CDR2 SAAADI. The CDR3 is 16 amino acids. The CDR3 region is CAANPEGQGGNTEAFF. The DNA of the CDR3 is TGCGCCGCCAATCCGGAGGGACAGGGGGGAAACACTGAAGCTTTCTTT.

This chain joins TRBV9 and TRBJ2-7, with 7 bases identical to TRBD1. CDR1 and CDR2 (germline): SGDLS, YYNGEE. V dropped 7 bases and J dropped 2; count of bases not matched to a gene: 3. This CDR3 has 12 residues. CDR3 protein: CASDRVPYEQYF. In DNA, the CDR3 is TGTGCCAGCGACAGGGTCCCCTACGAGCAGTACTTC.

This clone was picked up one time. This CDR3 is CASSLGGEQETQYF. The DNA for the CDR3 is TGTGCCAGCAGCTTAGGGGGGGAACAAGAGACCCAGTACTTC. The gene calls are TRBV11-2 and TRBJ2-5; the D gene is possibly TRBD2 (6 bases). Germline V gene data show CDR1 as SGHAT and CDR2 as FQNNGV. The CDR3 is 14 amino acids. V lost 1 base to trimming and J lost 2 bases, with 8 bases between them.

This clone has a handful of counts. The gene calls are TRBV18 and TRBJ1-1; possibly TRBD1 for D (5 bases). Trimming pared 6 bases from V and 7 bases from J, leaving 18 bases between. The CDR3 sequence is 14 residues long. Looked up from germline, CDR1 is KGHSH and CDR2 is LQKENI. The CDR3 protein is CASSPANWGGEAFF. CDR3 coding DNA: TGTGCCAGCTCGCCCGCCAATTGGGGGGGTGAAGCTTTCTTT.

This clone was recorded only once. V usage is TRBV30 and J usage is TRBJ1-2; TRBD1 might be the D (5 bases). The CDR3 is 13 residues long. V gave up 7 bases and J gave up 4 bases, with 16 bases separating them. Germline V gene lookup returns CDR1 GTSNPN and CDR2 SVGIG (reference sequence). CDR3 sequence (DNA): TGTGCCTCCAGGCGGGGCGGCGCCTATGGCTACACCTTC. Its translation is CASRRGGAYGYTF.

The chain joins TRBV5-6 to TRBJ2-2; TRBD1 matches at 8 bases. The length of the CDR3 is 16 residues. The J segment lost 0 bases and the V segment lost 4 bases, leaving 5 bases of the junction unmatched. CDR1 is SGHDT and CDR2 is YYEEEE in the germline V gene. DNA for the CDR3: TGTGCCAGCAGCGAGGCAGGGGGCCCGAACACCGGGGAGCTGTTTTTT. Protein sequence: CASSEAGGPNTGELFF. Variable domain in full (rest from reference TRBV5-6 and TRBJ2-2): DAGVTQSPTHLIKTRGQQVTLRCSPKSGHDTVSWYQQALGQGPQFIFQYYEEEERQRGNFPDRFSGHQFPNYSSELNVNALLLGDSALYLCASSEAGGPNTGELFFGEGSRLTVL.

V and J are TRBV7-8 and TRBJ2-1, with 8 bases identical to TRBD2. The trim removed 5 bases at V and 0 bases at J, leaving 6 bases unmatched. The CDR3 covers 16 residues. Germline assignment: CDR1 SGHVS and CDR2 FQNEAQ. The CDR3 spells CASSTIAGISYNEQFF. In DNA form, the CDR3 reads TGTGCCAGCAGCACCATAGCGGGAATCTCCTACAATGAGCAGTTCTTC.

The chain employs TRBV19 and TRBJ2-3; TRBD2 aligns across 7 bases. The V segment lost 7 bases and the J segment 9 bases; nucleotides outside the gene matches: 13. The CDR3 loop spans 14 amino acids. CDR1 is LNHDA and CDR2 is SQIVND in the germline V gene (reference sequence). The CDR3 spells CASTPREGLETQYF. The DNA of the CDR3 is TGTGCCAGTACCCCCAGGGAGGGTTTGGAGACGCAGTATTTT.

The V call is TRBV9, the J call TRBJ2-1; 14 nucleotides match TRBD2. The CDR3 is 14 amino acids. V was pared by 2 bases and J by 12 bases, with 4 bases of the junction left unmatched. Germline V lookup: CDR1 SGDLS, CDR2 YYNGEE. CDR3 protein: CASSVGLAGEGQFF. CDR3 sequence (DNA): TGTGCCAGCAGCGTGGGACTAGCGGGAGAAGGGCAGTTCTTC. The complete variable domain, with remaining parts taken from reference TRBV9 and TRBJ2-1, reads DSGVTQTPKHLITATGQRVTLRCSPRSGDLSVYWYQQSLDQGLQFLIQYYNGEERAKGNILERFSAQQFPDLHSELNLSSLELGDSALYFCASSVGLAGEGQFFGPGTRLTVL.

The chain employs TRBV5-8 and TRBJ1-5; D is perhaps TRBD1 (5 bases). V was trimmed by 4 bases and J by 5 bases, leaving 10 bases between them. The CDR3 loop spans 13 amino acids. CDR1 SGHTS and CDR2 YDEGEE come from the germline V gene. CDR3 region: CASSLGGDQPQHF. In DNA, the CDR3 is TGTGCCAGCAGCCTGGGGGGGGATCAGCCCCAGCATTTT.

In this sample, this clone turned up a few times. V usage is TRBV19 and J usage is TRBJ1-2; 9 bases fit TRBD1. CDR3 length: 16 amino acids. V lost 5 bases and J lost 0; bases outside the gene matches: 7. Germline CDR1 is LNHDA and CDR2 is SQIVND (reference sequence). The CDR3 DNA follows: TGTGCCAGTAGTCTGGGACAGGGCCTATCTAACTATGGCTACACCTTC. It yields the protein CASSLGQGLSNYGYTF.

This chain uses TRBV3-1 (or the pseudogene TRBV3-2) with TRBJ1-5, with D perhaps TRBD1 (6 bases). V was clipped by 0 bases and J by 4 bases, with 10 bases between them. Germline V gene lookup returns CDR1 LGHDT and CDR2 YNNKEL (reference sequence). This CDR3 spans 15 amino acids. This CDR3 reads CASSQDLGANQPQHF. CDR3 sequence (DNA): TGTGCCAGCAGCCAAGACCTGGGGGCAAATCAGCCCCAGCATTTT.